Reported below is one T cell receptor beta chain. Distinct nucleotide sequences in the sample also encode this CDR3. Germline CDR1 SGHRS, CDR2 YFSETQ. The CDR3 is 14 residues long. Germline trimming cut 2 bases from V and 7 bases from J; bases unmatched to any gene: 4. These data belong to a study of blood T cell repertoires in COVID-19. Method: immunoSEQ multiplex PCR; TCRdb's copy keeps in-frame clones and lacks some. The table has 300,000 to 400,000 clones, roughly 88% seen once. Sequenced material: peripheral blood. The origin of this receptor is a woman aged 50 to 60 with active or convalescent COVID-19. The chain links TRBV5-1 to TRBJ1-4; 8 bases agree with TRBD1. The chain's CDR3 is CASSFGQGAEKLFF. The CDR3 nucleotides are TGCGCCAGCAGCTTTGGGCAGGGGGCTGAAAAACTGTTTTTT.